One T cell receptor beta chain is described in this entry. Profiling relied on immunoSEQ multiplex PCR, and the TCRdb table lists in-frame clones only, not all of them. The sample records over 150,000 clones, approximately 94% being singletons. These data come from a study of control samples from healthy donors and cancer patients. The receptor was derived from a man between 60 and 75 years old with colorectal cancer. The sequenced sample was PBMCs.

The CDR3 is CASSLATLSDTQYF. In DNA, the CDR3 is TGTGCCAGCAGCTTAGCAACCCTTTCGGATACGCAGTATTTT. The chain links TRBV7-9 to TRBJ2-3; D is undetermined. The CDR3 sequence is 14 residues long. V lost 0 bases and J lost 6, with 10 bases in between. The germline V gene encodes CDR1 SEHNR and CDR2 FQNEAQ (reference sequence).